This T cell receptor beta chain emerged from a study of vaccination effects on CD4 cells after COVID-19. Study outcomes and limitations: Clones from infection and from vaccination both contracted markedly late after vaccination.

A note on this clone: What it recognizes is unknown.

V was clipped by 8 bases and J by 12 bases, with 14 bases between them. CDR3 length: 11 amino acids. Sequencing followed a ViraFEST assay step that expanded antigen-specific CD4+ T cells with viral peptide pools. Researchers isolated CD4+ T cells once about eleven days of culture had elapsed. Clones were read by immunoSEQ multiplex PCR, and TCRdb kept only the in-frame ones, dropping some. The sample comprises tens of thousands of clones, around 72% of which are singletons, and approximately 12% rests with the top ten. The chain carries TRBV12-3 or TRBV12-4 and TRBJ2-1, with D possibly TRBD1 on 7 matching bases. Sequenced here: CD4+ T cells from PBMCs cultured with HCoV-229E spike peptides, sampled before COVID-19 vaccination. This sequence originates from a human donor who received a COVID-19 vaccine. CDR3 protein: CASARQGGQFF. In DNA, the CDR3 is TGTGCCAGCGCCAGACAGGGAGGGCAGTTCTTC.